The present TCR beta chain was sequenced within a study of CD8 T cells in ankylosing spondylitis. Findings and caveats of the study: Disease-linked clones were CD8+ and relatively rare in peripheral blood. Ankylosing spondylitis blood seemed to carry a telltale TCR beta motif made of fewer than 10 highly homologous variants.

TCRdb reprocessed the 5' RACE reads via MiXCR and lists one record per CDR3 protein. The sample has 250,000 or so distinct CDR3 sequences; 18% are singletons. The CDR3 runs to 17 residues. The germline V gene encodes CDR1 SGHTA and CDR2 FQGNSA. The V end was cut by 4 bases, the J end by 1 base, with 14 bases between. Concerning this clonotype itself: Its antigen is unidentified.

The clonotype was recovered from a male donor with ankylosing spondylitis or in good health (not recorded which). The V call is TRBV7-2, the J call TRBJ2-6; weak D call: TRBD1 (6 bases). The sample was blood, either unsorted or a sorted T cell fraction (not recorded which). CDR3: CASSSPGHVSGANVLTF. As DNA, the CDR3 is TGTGCCAGCAGCTCACCGGGACATGTTTCTGGGGCCAACGTCCTGACTTTC.